Below are 29 T cell receptor beta chains sequenced from a single sample in a study of shared clonotypes between healthy human individuals. Sequenced by immunoSEQ multiplex PCR; TCRdb stores in-frame clones only, minus some. This table holds about 2,500,000 clones, approximately 92% found once. The sample comprised naive CD4+ T cells sorted from blood. As for subset: CD45RA+ positively selected. These receptor sequences come from a man between 18 and 29 years old in good health.

The rearrangement links TRBV28 to TRBJ2-1, with D uncertain. Germline lookup yields CDR1 MDHEN and CDR2 SYDVKM. V dropped 7 bases and J dropped 8 bases, with 9 bases sitting between them. The CDR3 is made up of 11 amino acids. CDR3 residues: CASNLGYEQFF. The DNA of the CDR3 is TGTGCCAGCAACCTTGGCTATGAGCAGTTCTTC.

V and J are TRBV4-3 and TRBJ2-7; tentatively, D is TRBD2 (6 bases). Germline V gives CDR1 LGHNA, CDR2 YSLEER. The length of the CDR3 is 14 residues. The germline V and J ends were trimmed by 1 base and 3 bases, with 10 bases remaining between them. The CDR3 is CASSQVPSVYEQYF. For the CDR3, the DNA is TGCGCCAGCAGCCAAGTCCCTAGCGTCTACGAGCAGTACTTC.

V and J are TRBV7-9 and TRBJ2-3, with a weak D call TRBD2 (7 bases). The length of the CDR3 is 17 residues. The germline V gene has CDR1 SEHNR and CDR2 FQNEAQ (reference sequence). Trimming took 1 base from V and 4 from J, leaving 18 bases between them. DNA for the CDR3: TGTGCCAGCAGCTTAGGTATCGGCGGGGGCCCTTCAGATACGCAGTATTTT. Its translation: CASSLGIGGGPSDTQYF. The whole variable domain, remainder taken from reference TRBV7-9 and TRBJ2-3, is DTGVSQNPRHKITKRGQNVTFRCDPISEHNRLYWYRQTLGQGPEFLTYFQNEAQLEKSRLLSDRFSAERPKGSFSTLEIQRTEQGDSAMYLCASSLGIGGGPSDTQYFGPGTRLTVL.

This clone was seen a handful of times. This rearrangement joins TRBV2 to TRBJ2-7; maybe TRBD2 (7 bases). V was clipped by 10 bases and J by 6 bases, with 22 bases between them. This CDR3 spans 14 amino acids. Germline V CDR1 and CDR2: SNHLY, FYNNEI. The CDR3 loop is CATILMGGLSEQYF. In DNA, the CDR3 is TGTGCCACCATCTTAATGGGGGGGCTCAGCGAGCAGTACTTC.

The chain uses TRBV2 and TRBJ2-2; weak D call: TRBD1 (7 bases). CDR1 and CDR2 from the germline V gene are SNHLY and FYNNEI. This CDR3 is 14 amino acids long. V was clipped by 7 bases and J by 6 bases, with 15 bases between them. CDR3 region: CASILEGAPGELFF. Written as DNA, the CDR3 is TGTGCCAGCATCCTGGAGGGGGCCCCCGGGGAGCTGTTTTTT.

Concerning this clone: The same CDR3 is also encoded by other DNA sequences in this sample. CDR3 in DNA: TGTGCCAGCAGTTACGTAGGGCTCAACACTGAAGCTTTCTTT. Translating gives CASSYVGLNTEAFF. The chain joins TRBV6-5 to TRBJ1-1; D is uncertain. CDR1 is MNHEY and CDR2 is SVGAGI in the germline V gene. V was trimmed by 2 bases and J by 2 bases, leaving 9 bases between them. CDR3 length equals 14 residues.

This chain uses TRBV5-8 with TRBJ2-1, with 9 nucleotides matching TRBD1. V trimming: 5 bases; J trimming: 0 bases; junction bases outside the gene matches: 6. This CDR3 is built from 16 residues. Germline V gene sequence: CDR1 SGHTS, CDR2 YDEGEE. Here the CDR3 DNA reads TGTGCCAGCAGATTTAACAGGGGGCACTCCTACAATGAGCAGTTCTTC. Its protein product is CASRFNRGHSYNEQFF.

The chain joins TRBV5-1 to TRBJ1-6, with TRBD1 identical over 7 bases. Germline V gives CDR1 SGHRS, CDR2 YFSETQ. The CDR3 runs to 12 residues. The V gene end was trimmed by 4 bases and the J gene end by 10 bases; junction bases not matched to a gene: 2. The CDR3 bases are TGCGCCAGCAGCGTGGACAGGTCACCCCTCCACTTT. Translated: CASSVDRSPLHF.

Concerning this clone itself: The sample holds other DNA sequences that translate to the same CDR3. The genes are TRBV6-6 and TRBJ2-7; TRBD2 might be the D (5 bases). Germline CDR1 and CDR2: MNHNY and SVGAGI (reference sequence). The V end lost 6 bases, the J end lost 3 bases, and 9 bases lay between the germline ends. This CDR3 comprises 12 residues. The CDR3 nucleotides read TGTGCCAGCAGCCGCGGAGGCTACGAGCAGTACTTC. As protein: CASSRGGYEQYF.

The chain has TRBV6-5 and TRBJ1-2; D call uncertain. CDR1 is MNHEY, CDR2 SVGAGI, per germline. V was trimmed by 5 bases and J by 8 bases, leaving 12 bases between them. CDR3 length: 12 amino acids. The CDR3 reads CASSTLGRGYTF. The CDR3 coding sequence is TGTGCCAGCAGTACCCTGGGTAGAGGCTACACCTTC.

The V call is TRBV6-5, the J call TRBJ2-7; TRBD2 aligns across 10 bases. V was pared by 7 bases and J by 7 bases, with 10 bases of the junction left unmatched. Germline V gene sequence: CDR1 MNHEY, CDR2 SVGAGI. The CDR3 sequence is 14 residues long. This chain's CDR3 is CASTSAGGPKEQYF. In nucleotides, the CDR3 is TGTGCCAGCACCTCAGCGGGAGGGCCAAAAGAGCAGTACTTC.

J is TRBJ1-1 and V is TRBV4-1, with 11 bases matching TRBD1. The junction had 15 bases not matched to a gene; V was cut back by 8 bases and J by 1 base. CDR1 and CDR2 (germline): MGHRA, YSYEKL. The CDR3 is 18 amino acids. CDR3 loop: CASQPPAGQGGKNTEAFF. The CDR3 DNA is TGCGCCAGCCAGCCCCCGGCGGGACAGGGGGGGAAGAACACTGAAGCTTTCTTT.

The genes are TRBV10-1 and TRBJ2-5, with no clear D. The length of the CDR3 is 16 residues. CDR1 and CDR2 from the germline V gene are WNHNN and SYGVQD (reference sequence). V shed 2 bases and J shed 3 bases, with 16 bases lying between them. CDR3 in amino acids: CASSEGRQTGEETQYF. The CDR3, as DNA: TGCGCCAGCAGTGAGGGCAGGCAGACGGGTGAAGAGACCCAGTACTTC.

The CDR3, as DNA: TGTGCCAGCAGCCCCGGACAGGGGGCTCTTACGCAGTATTTT. This sequence encodes CASSPGQGALTQYF. The chain uses TRBV7-3 and TRBJ2-3; 11 bases fit TRBD1. The length of the CDR3 is 14 residues. Germline V gene sequence: CDR1 SGHTA, CDR2 FQGTGA. V shed 5 bases, J shed 8 bases, and the junction held 6 bases outside the gene matches.

The CDR3: CASSLTLAGGSDTQYF. The CDR3 coding sequence is TGTGCCAGCAGCCTGACTTTAGCGGGAGGATCTGATACGCAGTATTTT. The V gene is TRBV7-9, the J gene TRBJ2-3; TRBD2 matches 10 bases. This CDR3 spans 16 amino acids. The V gene's germline CDR1 is SEHNR and CDR2 FQNEAQ (reference sequence). V was pared by 5 bases and J by 6 bases, with 11 bases of the junction left unmatched.

The V call is TRBV10-2, the J call TRBJ1-1; 7 bases are shared with TRBD1. Germline V gene lookup returns CDR1 WSHSY and CDR2 SAAADI. V lost 7 bases to trimming and J lost 0 bases; unmatched junction nucleotides: 8. This CDR3 has 15 amino acids. The CDR3 nucleotides are TGCGCCAGCACTACCGACAGGGTCATGAACACTGAAGCTTTCTTT. Translation gives CASTTDRVMNTEAFF.

The rearrangement uses TRBV5-1 and TRBJ2-7; D is ambiguous. Germline V lookup: CDR1 SGHRS, CDR2 YFSETQ. V lost 4 bases, J lost 0 bases, and 14 bases lay in between. The length of the CDR3 is 15 residues. The CDR3 DNA follows: TGCGCCAGCAGCCGGTCAGCGTCTCCCTCCTACGAGCAGTACTTC. Protein product: CASSRSASPSYEQYF.

The sample holds one count of this clone. The chain recombines TRBV5-4 with TRBJ1-5, with 10 bases that match TRBD1. The CDR3 contains 14 residues. With 3 bases clipped from V and 9 bases from J, the junction kept 6 bases outside the gene matches. Germline assignment: CDR1 SGHNT and CDR2 YYREEE (reference sequence). As DNA, the CDR3 is TGTGCCAGCAGCTGGGACAGGGGTAATGGGCCCCAGCATTTT. Translated: CASSWDRGNGPQHF.

The chain recombines TRBV30 with TRBJ2-7; 8 nucleotides agree with TRBD1. J lost 7 bases, V lost 2 bases, and 10 bases had no gene match. The CDR3 spans 14 residues. Germline CDR1 GTSNPN, CDR2 SVGIG (reference sequence). The CDR3 DNA reads as TGTGCCTGGAGTACGGACAGGGCCCAATGGGAGCAGTACTTC. This encodes CAWSTDRAQWEQYF.

The chain employs TRBV20-1 and TRBJ2-7; D is perhaps TRBD1 or TRBD2 (5 bases each). Per germline, CDR1 DFQATT and CDR2 SNEGSKA (reference sequence). The length of the CDR3 is 11 residues. The V and J ends lost 7 bases and 7 bases respectively, with 14 bases between them. CDR3 in amino acids: CSGLRGKEQYF. CDR3 sequence (DNA): TGCAGTGGACTCCGGGGCAAAGAGCAGTACTTC.

The V call is TRBV11-2, the J call TRBJ2-5; 7 bases fit TRBD1. From germline, CDR1 is SGHAT and CDR2 FQNNGV. The J segment lost 10 bases and the V segment lost 0 bases, leaving 14 bases of the junction unmatched. The length of the CDR3 is 16 residues. The CDR3 DNA follows: TGTGCCAGCAGCTTAGATCCCCCGACAGGGAGCGTGGACCAGTACTTC. Residues: CASSLDPPTGSVDQYF. Variable domain in full (rest from reference TRBV11-2 and TRBJ2-5): EAGVAQSPRYKIIEKRQSVAFWCNPISGHATLYWYQQILGQGPKLLIQFQNNGVVDDSQLPKDRFSAERLKGVDSTLKIQPAKLEDSAVYLCASSLDPPTGSVDQYFGPGTRLLVL.

The chain couples TRBV4-3 to TRBJ2-1, with 10 bases matching TRBD2. This CDR3 is 16 amino acids long. J gave up 6 bases and V 0 bases, and 5 bases lay outside the gene matches. Germline V gives CDR1 LGHNA, CDR2 YSLEER. CDR3 in DNA: TGCGCCAGCAGCCAAGAGGGGACTAGCGTATTCAATGAGCAGTTCTTC. Its protein product is CASSQEGTSVFNEQFF.

In DNA form, the CDR3 reads TGTGCCAGCAGCCCACTTGGGGGGGCCAGTACAGATACGCAGTATTTT. Translation: CASSPLGGASTDTQYF. The genes are TRBV27 and TRBJ2-3; possibly TRBD2 for D (7 bases). Looked up from germline, CDR1 is MNHEY and CDR2 is SMNVEV (reference sequence). The CDR3 is 16 amino acids. The V end lost 6 bases, the J end lost 3 bases, and 19 bases lay between the germline ends.

Of note for this clone: Other DNA sequences in this sample translate to the same CDR3. V is TRBV11-2 and J is TRBJ2-7; D remains unclear. This CDR3 region has 14 residues. Trimming stripped 9 bases from V and 3 bases from J, with 18 bases between. Germline values: CDR1 SGHAT, CDR2 FQNNGV. CDR3 protein: CASRRDTGLYEQYF. CDR3 DNA: TGTGCCAGTCGTCGCGATACGGGTCTCTACGAGCAGTACTTC.

For this clone: Other DNA sequences in the sample encode the same CDR3. The chain is built from TRBV5-4 and TRBJ2-7; D gene ambiguous. V lost 3 bases and J lost 4, with 5 bases in between. This CDR3 has 11 amino acids. Germline V gene data show CDR1 as SGHNT and CDR2 as YYREEE (reference sequence). CDR3 in amino acids: CASSSRYEQYF. The CDR3 DNA is TGTGCCAGCAGCTCACGGTACGAGCAGTACTTC. The full variable domain, with the rest looked up from reference TRBV5-4 and TRBJ2-7, is ETGVTQSPTHLIKTRGQQVTLRCSSQSGHNTVSWYQQALGQGPQFIFQYYREEENGRGNFPPRFSGLQFPNYSSELNVNALELDDSALYLCASSSRYEQYFGPGTRLTVT.

Concerning this clone: Other DNA sequences in this sample translate to the same CDR3. V usage is TRBV6-5 and J usage is TRBJ1-4; D is ambiguous. The germline V and J ends were trimmed by 6 bases and 0 bases, with 8 bases remaining between them. CDR3 length equals 14 residues. Germline assignment: CDR1 MNHEY and CDR2 SVGAGI. Written as DNA, the CDR3 is TGTGCCAGCAGACCGGGTACAACTAATGAAAAACTGTTTTTT. Translated, it gives CASRPGTTNEKLFF.

Concerning this clone itself: The sample contains more than one DNA sequence encoding this CDR3. The chain has TRBV4-2 and TRBJ2-3; D not certain. The CDR3 runs 13 residues. CDR1 and CDR2 from the germline V gene are LGHNA and YNFKEQ. Trimming stripped 1 base from V and 2 bases from J, with 4 bases between. As DNA, the CDR3 is TGTGCCAGCAGCCAAGGGCCCACAGATACGCAGTATTTT. It yields the protein CASSQGPTDTQYF.

Here the CDR3 DNA reads TGCGCCAGCAGCACGGGACAGATCTATGGCTACACCTTC. It specifies CASSTGQIYGYTF. V is TRBV5-1 and J is TRBJ1-2; 7 positions match TRBD1. Germline loops: CDR1 SGHRS, CDR2 YFSETQ. This CDR3 contains 13 residues. Unmatched junction bases numbered 4, after V lost 4 bases and J lost 4 bases.

This sequence joins TRBV10-3 and TRBJ1-5; 9 nucleotides align to TRBD1. The CDR3 is made up of 14 amino acids. The J segment lost 6 bases and the V segment lost 4 bases, leaving 4 bases of the junction unmatched. CDR1 and CDR2 (germline): ENHRY, SYGVKD. CDR3 nucleotides: TGTGCCATCAGTGCAGGACAGGGGAGTCAGCCCCAGCATTTT. Amino acids: CAISAGQGSQPQHF.